The 27 T cell receptor beta chains below all came from one sample that was sequenced in a study of shared clonotypes between healthy human individuals. Only in-frame clones appear in the TCRdb table, and some are missing; sequencing was by immunoSEQ multiplex PCR. The table records around 340,000 clones, 70% to 75% of them present only once. Sequencing used memory CD4+ T cells sorted from blood. Described subset: CD45RA-negative fraction. The receptors derive from a man under 40 in good health.

This clone showed up just once. The rearrangement uses TRBV27 and TRBJ1-5; no clear D. CDR1 is MNHEY and CDR2 is SMNVEV in the germline V gene (reference sequence). The CDR3 loop spans 17 amino acids. V was clipped by 4 bases and J by 3 bases, with 19 bases between them. CDR3 region: CASSSVGGDRDNQPQHF. The CDR3 DNA is TGTGCCAGCAGTTCAGTCGGCGGGGATCGGGACAATCAGCCCCAGCATTTT.

This chain uses TRBV6-5 with TRBJ1-1, with D possibly matching TRBD1 (5 bases). The CDR3 is 11 amino acids. Trimming took 7 bases from V and 9 from J, leaving 12 bases between them. The V gene's germline CDR1 is MNHEY and CDR2 SVGAGI. The CDR3 here is CASTHGAKAFF. Written as DNA, the CDR3 is TGTGCCAGCACCCACGGGGCAAAAGCTTTCTTT.

This clone was recorded many times. The chain recombines TRBV5-1 with TRBJ1-1; D not certain. Trimming removed 5 bases at V and 4 bases at J, with 15 bases between. CDR3 size: 14 residues. Germline V gives CDR1 SGHRS, CDR2 YFSETQ. The CDR3 sequence: CASRGLGGGTEAFF. The CDR3 DNA is TGCGCCAGCAGGGGATTGGGCGGTGGCACTGAAGCTTTCTTT.

The chain employs TRBV19 and TRBJ1-1; 8 bases match TRBD1. This CDR3 is 16 amino acids long. Losses at the gene ends were 1 base for V and 4 bases for J; bases not matched to a gene: 8. Germline CDR1 LNHDA, CDR2 SQIVND (reference sequence). As DNA, the CDR3 is TGTGCCAGTAGTATAGGACAGGGGTTGAGAGGCACTGAAGCTTTCTTT. It yields the protein CASSIGQGLRGTEAFF.

This clone was seen a few times. This rearrangement joins TRBV11-2 to TRBJ2-7, with D unresolved. Trimming pared 5 bases from V and 2 bases from J, leaving 7 bases between. Germline CDR1 is SGHAT and CDR2 is FQNNGV. This CDR3 contains 12 residues. The CDR3: CASSRDTYEQYF. DNA for the CDR3: TGTGCCAGCAGCCGCGATACCTACGAGCAGTACTTC.

The V call is TRBV29-1, the J call TRBJ1-1; D might be TRBD1 (5 bases). This CDR3 is 21 amino acids long. Trimming took 4 bases from V and 3 from J, leaving 36 bases between them. Looked up from germline, CDR1 is SQVTM and CDR2 is ANQGSEA. The CDR3 region has the DNA TGCAGCGTTGCAGTTGGACGTCAGGGACGACCCTATTGGATCGGGTACACTGAAGCTTTCTTT. Protein: CSVAVGRQGRPYWIGYTEAFF.

The chain employs TRBV6-5 and TRBJ2-5; D gene unclear. This CDR3 contains 14 residues. The V gene's germline CDR1 is MNHEY and CDR2 SVGAGI. V dropped 4 bases and J dropped 5 bases, with 14 bases sitting between them. CDR3 nucleotide sequence: TGTGCCAGCAGTTTTTTAATGGATTGGGAGACCCAGTACTTC. Residues: CASSFLMDWETQYF.

Only one count was recorded for this clone. This same CDR3 is encoded by further DNA sequences in the sample. V usage is TRBV7-3 and J usage is TRBJ2-2; D uncertain. The CDR3 totals 14 residues. The V end lost 3 bases, the J end lost 4 bases, and 9 bases lay between the germline ends. Looked up from germline, CDR1 is SGHTA and CDR2 is FQGTGA. CDR3 sequence (DNA): TGTGCCAGCAGCTTGTCCCCCGGCACCGGGGAGCTGTTTTTT. This encodes CASSLSPGTGELFF.

The genes are TRBV10-3 and TRBJ1-1; D gene ambiguous. Trimming cost V 8 bases and J 1 base, with 11 bases left between them. The CDR3 is 13 amino acids. The germline CDR1 and CDR2 sequences are ENHRY and SYGVKD. CDR3 amino acids: CAIGLDGNTEAFF. Written as DNA, the CDR3 is TGTGCCATCGGACTCGACGGGAACACTGAAGCTTTCTTT.

V and J are TRBV7-2 and TRBJ2-2, with D perhaps matching TRBD1 (5 bases). Looked up from germline, CDR1 is SGHTA and CDR2 is FQGNSA. CDR3 length equals 15 residues. With 1 base removed from V and 1 base from J, the gap between germline ends came to 7 bases. The CDR3 coding sequence is TGTGCCAGCAGCTTAGTTACAGGGAACACCGGGGAGCTGTTTTTT. As protein: CASSLVTGNTGELFF. Full variable domain (remainder filled in from reference TRBV7-2 and TRBJ2-2): GAGVSQSPSNKVTEKGKDVELRCDPISGHTALYWYRQSLGQGLEFLIYFQGNSAPDKSGLPSDRFSAERTGGSVSTLTIQRTQQEDSAVYLCASSLVTGNTGELFFGEGSRLTVL.

V and J are TRBV7-8 and TRBJ2-1, with D uncertain. The CDR3 spans 14 residues. CDR1 and CDR2 (germline): SGHVS, FQNEAQ. The V gene lost 3 bases and the J gene lost 4 bases, with 10 bases spanning the gap. CDR3 coding DNA: TGTGCCAGCAGCTTTGAGGAACATTACAATGAGCAGTTCTTC. Translation: CASSFEEHYNEQFF.

The V and J genes are TRBV5-1 and TRBJ2-7, with 9 bases matching TRBD1. The ends lost 4 bases at V and 4 bases at J; junction bases unmatched: 6. This CDR3 is 14 amino acids long. Germline lookup yields CDR1 SGHRS and CDR2 YFSETQ. As DNA, the CDR3 is TGCGCCAGCAGCACCGGGACAGGGATGTACGAGCAGTACTTC. This sequence encodes CASSTGTGMYEQYF.

This clone has just a few counts. The genes are TRBV7-9 and TRBJ2-2, with TRBD1 as a possible D gene (5 bases). Germline CDR1 SEHNR, CDR2 FQNEAQ (reference sequence). The CDR3 is 13 amino acids. The V end lost 5 bases, the J end lost 5 bases, and 9 bases lay between the germline ends. The CDR3 region has the DNA TGTGCCAGCAGCGTGACAGTTACCGGGGAGCTGTTTTTT. Translated: CASSVTVTGELFF.

This chain links TRBV6-6 with TRBJ2-7; 8 bases are shared with TRBD2. The germline V gene has CDR1 MNHNY and CDR2 SVGAGI (reference sequence). Trimming took 0 bases from V and 3 from J; bases not matched to a gene: 4. The CDR3 extends over 15 amino acids. CDR3 nucleotides: TGTGCCAGCAGTTACTCGACGGGGGGGGGCTACGAGCAGTACTTC. This sequence encodes CASSYSTGGGYEQYF.

CDR3 sequence: CASRTTTTGGQYF. CDR3 nucleotides: TGTGCCAGCAGGACGACGACCACGGGCGGGCAGTACTTC. The chain combines TRBV28 with TRBJ2-7; D unclear. Trimming cost V 6 bases and J 9 bases, with 18 bases left between them. The CDR3 covers 13 residues. CDR1 and CDR2 from the germline V gene are MDHEN and SYDVKM.

The table lists this clone with many counts. This CDR3 reads CAWSEGQSLRSTDTQYF. The CDR3 nucleotides read TGTGCCTGGAGTGAAGGACAGAGCCTGAGATCCACAGATACGCAGTATTTT. The chain uses TRBV30 and TRBJ2-3; possible D gene TRBD1, 6 bases. The length of the CDR3 is 17 residues. Germline CDR1 GTSNPN, CDR2 SVGIG (reference sequence). The V end lost 1 base, the J end lost 2 bases, and 19 bases lay between the germline ends.

The V gene is TRBV6-4, the J gene TRBJ2-5, with 11 bases matching TRBD2. Trimming at V came to 6 bases and at J to 2 bases, leaving 8 bases not matched to a gene. Germline CDR1 is MRHNA and CDR2 is SNTAGT. The CDR3 is made up of 16 amino acids. The CDR3 sequence: CASSSGLAGTQETQYF. The CDR3 nucleotides read TGTGCCAGCAGCTCCGGACTAGCGGGTACTCAAGAGACCCAGTACTTC.

This clone came up many times. CDR3 sequence (DNA): TGCGCCAGCAGCCTCAGACAGGGGGGAACAGATACGCAGTATTTT. Translated: CASSLRQGGTDTQYF. The gene calls are TRBV4-1 and TRBJ2-3; 9 bases are a match to TRBD1. Trimming cost V 4 bases and J 3 bases; bases outside gene matches: 5. Germline CDR1 and CDR2: MGHRA and YSYEKL. The CDR3 sequence is 15 residues long.

V usage is TRBV2 and J usage is TRBJ2-5; D possibly corresponds to TRBD2 (6 bases). Germline V lookup: CDR1 SNHLY, CDR2 FYNNEI. V gave up 11 bases and J gave up 6 bases, with 13 bases separating them. CDR3 size: 11 residues. The CDR3 spells CASRGRKTQYF. The CDR3, as DNA: TGTGCCTCCCGGGGGAGAAAGACCCAGTACTTC.

The chain uses TRBV7-9 and TRBJ2-5, with 7 nucleotides matching TRBD1. CDR3 length: 13 amino acids. Germline CDR1 reads SEHNR; CDR2 reads FQNEAQ (reference sequence). V dropped 5 bases and J dropped 2; count of bases not matched to a gene: 2. CDR3 coding DNA: TGTGCCAGCAGCAACAGGGGACAAGAGACCCAGTACTTC. It translates to CASSNRGQETQYF.

The J gene is TRBJ2-1, the V gene TRBV5-4; D is unresolved. Trimming stripped 2 bases from V and 4 bases from J, with 13 bases between. Germline lookup yields CDR1 SGHNT and CDR2 YYREEE (reference sequence). This CDR3 spans 15 amino acids. The CDR3: CASSFEPNRYNEQFF. The DNA of the CDR3 is TGTGCCAGCAGCTTTGAGCCTAACCGATACAATGAGCAGTTCTTC.

This clone occurred a few times. The V gene is TRBV14, the J gene TRBJ2-2, with 7 bases aligning to TRBD2. The CDR3 length is 19 residues. J lost 2 bases, V lost 1 base, and 13 bases had no gene match. Germline V gives CDR1 SGHDN, CDR2 FVKESK. This chain's CDR3 is CASSQGASGAPLNTGELFF. In DNA form, the CDR3 reads TGTGCCAGCAGCCAAGGAGCTAGCGGAGCCCCCTTAAACACCGGGGAGCTGTTTTTT. Together with reference TRBV14 and TRBJ2-2, the CDR3 gives the full variable domain: EAGVTQFPSHSVIEKGQTVTLRCDPISGHDNLYWYRRVMGKEIKFLLHFVKESKQDESGMPNNRFLAERTGGTYSTLKVQPAELEDSGVYFCASSQGASGAPLNTGELFFGEGSRLTVL.

The gene calls are TRBV5-1 and TRBJ1-6; D is unclear. The CDR3 is 15 residues long. The germline V and J ends were trimmed by 0 bases and 9 bases, with 13 bases remaining between them. Per germline, CDR1 SGHRS and CDR2 YFSETQ. In nucleotides, the CDR3 is TGCGCCAGCAGCTTGGATGGGGTGAAACGTTCACCCCTCCACTTT. Protein product: CASSLDGVKRSPLHF.

V gene TRBV15 combines with J gene TRBJ1-4; 7 nucleotides agree with TRBD1. CDR1 and CDR2 from the germline V gene are LNHNV and YYDKDF (reference sequence). The junction had 6 bases not matched to a gene; V was cut back by 6 bases and J by 2 bases. The CDR3 has 15 residues. This CDR3 reads CATSQGGGTNEKLFF. The CDR3 nucleotides are TGTGCCACCAGTCAGGGGGGGGGCACTAATGAAAAACTGTTTTTT.

The chain combines TRBV25-1 with TRBJ1-3; D gene unclear. V shed 4 bases and J shed 8 bases, with 12 bases lying between them. CDR1 and CDR2 from the germline V gene are MGHDK and SYGVNS. The CDR3 length is 13 residues. For the CDR3, the DNA is TGTGCCAGCAGTGCCGCCCTGTGGGACACCATATATTTT. Translating it yields CASSAALWDTIYF.

The CDR3 region is CASSRDKTRSYEQYF. The CDR3 DNA sequence: TGTGCCAGCAGCCGGGACAAGACCCGTTCCTACGAGCAGTACTTC. V is TRBV7-6 and J is TRBJ2-7, with D perhaps matching TRBD1 (6 bases). V dropped 5 bases and J dropped 1 base, with 15 bases sitting between them. Germline CDR1 is SGHVS and CDR2 is FNYEAQ. The length of the CDR3 is 15 residues.

The chain combines TRBV19 with TRBJ1-5; D not resolved. The CDR3 contains 13 residues. The germline V and J ends were trimmed by 7 bases and 5 bases, with 12 bases remaining between them. Per the germline V gene, CDR1 is LNHDA and CDR2 is SQIVND (reference sequence). CDR3 in amino acids: CASTPGFDQPQHF. CDR3 in DNA: TGTGCCAGTACTCCAGGATTCGATCAGCCCCAGCATTTT.